Listed here are 21 T cell receptor beta chains from one sample, sequenced in a study of cytomegalovirus exposure and HLA in healthy donors. TCRdb keeps only in-frame clones here, not all; method: immunoSEQ multiplex PCR. The sample has around 150,000 clones; 70% to 85% are singletons. Sequencing was done on a sample of PBMCs. These receptors were collected from a man younger than 40 in good health and CMV-seropositive.

CDR3: CASSSSIGQGATEAFF. In DNA form, the CDR3 reads TGTGCCAGCAGTTCCTCCATCGGACAGGGAGCCACTGAAGCTTTCTTT. The V call is TRBV6-6, the J call TRBJ1-1, with 8 bases matching TRBD1. Germline lookup yields CDR1 MNHNY and CDR2 SVGAGI (reference sequence). The CDR3 extends over 16 amino acids. The junction had 11 bases not matched to a gene; V was cut back by 4 bases and J by 4 bases.

V is TRBV19 and J is TRBJ2-7; D gene unclear. CDR1 is LNHDA and CDR2 is SQIVND in the germline V gene (reference sequence). The CDR3 is 13 amino acids. Trimming removed 6 bases from V and 4 bases from J, with 13 bases in between. In DNA, the CDR3 is TGTGCCAGTAGCCCTCAATCGGGTTACGAGCAGTACTTC. It specifies CASSPQSGYEQYF. Using reference TRBV19 and TRBJ2-7 for the parts outside the CDR3, the full variable domain is DGGITQSPKYLFRKEGQNVTLSCEQNLNHDAMYWYRQDPGQGLRLIYYSQIVNDFQKGDIAEGYSVSREKKESFPLTVTSAQKNPTAFYLCASSPQSGYEQYFGPGTRLTVT.

The rearrangement links TRBV27 to TRBJ1-2, with 9 positions matching TRBD1. Germline lookup yields CDR1 MNHEY and CDR2 SMNVEV (reference sequence). The CDR3 has 17 amino acids. With V trimmed by 5 bases and J by 0 bases, 10 bases remained unmatched. Here the CDR3 reads CASSIRGQGEANYGYTF. The CDR3 DNA follows: TGTGCCAGCAGTATTCGGGGACAGGGCGAAGCTAACTATGGCTACACCTTC.

This chain uses TRBV29-1 with TRBJ2-1; 9 bases match TRBD2. Germline CDR1 SQVTM, CDR2 ANQGSEA. V lost 7 bases and J lost 4; bases outside the gene matches: 5. The CDR3 spans 13 residues. The CDR3 DNA reads TGCAGCGAATCTAGCGGGGCTTACAATGAGCAGTTCTTC. Its translation: CSESSGAYNEQFF.

The chain links TRBV20-1 to TRBJ1-4; D unresolved. Trimming cost V 6 bases and J 13 bases, with 15 bases left between them. The CDR3 is 11 residues long. Germline V CDR1 and CDR2: DFQATT, SNEGSKA (reference sequence). CDR3 amino acids: CSAGLGYGLFF. CDR3 nucleotides: TGCAGTGCCGGACTTGGGTACGGACTGTTTTTT.

The genes are TRBV2 and TRBJ2-5; D may be TRBD1 (6 bases). V was cut by 6 bases and J by 0 bases, with 8 bases left in between. Germline CDR1 SNHLY, CDR2 FYNNEI. This CDR3 spans 13 amino acids. The CDR3 reads CASSGQYQETQYF. The CDR3 DNA sequence: TGTGCCAGCAGCGGACAGTACCAAGAGACCCAGTACTTC.

There are many counts of this clone. V usage is TRBV7-9 and J usage is TRBJ1-2; unclear D gene. The germline V gene encodes CDR1 SEHNR and CDR2 FQNEAQ (reference sequence). The CDR3 is 14 residues long. V lost 2 bases to trimming and J lost 2 bases, with 9 bases between them. The CDR3 here is CASSLRQVNYGYTF. In DNA form, the CDR3 reads TGTGCCAGCAGCTTAAGGCAGGTCAACTATGGCTACACCTTC.

The chain joins TRBV18 to TRBJ2-5; 11 nucleotides match TRBD1. This CDR3 is 15 amino acids long. Trimming at V came to 4 bases and at J to 4 bases, leaving 5 bases not matched to a gene. Germline values: CDR1 KGHSH, CDR2 LQKENI. The CDR3 loop reads CASSQPGQGGETQYF. For the CDR3, the DNA is TGTGCCAGCTCACAACCGGGACAGGGGGGAGAGACCCAGTACTTC.

This chain connects TRBV7-2 to TRBJ2-1; tentative D call: TRBD2 (5 bases). CDR3 size: 15 residues. The germline V gene encodes CDR1 SGHTA and CDR2 FQGNSA. Trimming took off 4 bases at V and 6 bases at J, with 16 bases between the two ends. The CDR3 DNA sequence: TGTGCCAGCAGCTCCTTAGCGAAAAAAGGCAATGAGCAGTTCTTC. Encoded protein: CASSSLAKKGNEQFF. The full variable domain, completed using reference TRBV7-2 and TRBJ2-1, is GAGVSQSPSNKVTEKGKDVELRCDPISGHTALYWYRQSLGQGLEFLIYFQGNSAPDKSGLPSDRFSAERTGGSVSTLTIQRTQQEDSAVYLCASSSLAKKGNEQFFGPGTRLTVL.

The rearrangement links TRBV5-1 to TRBJ1-1; TRBD1 agrees at 8 bases. With 5 bases clipped from V and 7 bases from J, the junction kept 13 bases outside the gene matches. The germline V gene encodes CDR1 SGHRS and CDR2 YFSETQ. This CDR3 contains 15 residues. The CDR3 bases are TGCGCCAGCAGACCGGGACAGGACCGAGTGAGTGAAGCTTTCTTT. It is translated as CASRPGQDRVSEAFF.

This clone was seen just once. At one boundary the junction diverges from the germline segment, which might be a read error. V and J are TRBV6-6 and TRBJ1-4, with D unresolved. This CDR3 contains 15 residues. From germline, CDR1 is MNHNY and CDR2 SVGAGI (reference sequence). CDR3 sequence reads: CASSDSGTTNEKLFF. The CDR3 DNA follows: TGTGCCAGCAGTGACTCCGGGACAACTAATGAAAAACTGTTTTTT.

This clone was detected a few times. The rearrangement uses TRBV29-1 and TRBJ2-4; 7 bases match TRBD1. There are 14 residues in the CDR3. Per germline, CDR1 SQVTM and CDR2 ANQGSEA. The V and J ends lost 6 bases and 6 bases, in that order; junction bases with no gene match: 11. The CDR3 protein is CSVVPGTVLNIQYF. Written as DNA, the CDR3 is TGCAGCGTAGTCCCCGGGACAGTGCTAAACATTCAGTACTTC.

The chain is built from TRBV11-2 and TRBJ1-1; a weak D match, TRBD1 (5 bases). This CDR3 contains 15 residues. Looked up from germline, CDR1 is SGHAT and CDR2 is FQNNGV. V lost 1 base and J lost 2, with 11 bases in between. This CDR3 reads CASSLVAGPNTEAFF. The CDR3 bases are TGTGCCAGCAGCTTAGTGGCAGGGCCAAACACTGAAGCTTTCTTT.

The chain combines TRBV5-4 with TRBJ1-1, with TRBD1 matching over 7 bases. Germline values: CDR1 SGHNT, CDR2 YYREEE (reference sequence). V lost 7 bases and J lost 2; bases outside the gene matches: 11. The CDR3 extends over 15 amino acids. This CDR3 reads CASALMTGKNTEAFF. As DNA, the CDR3 is TGTGCCAGCGCACTTATGACAGGGAAAAACACTGAAGCTTTCTTT.

The chain has TRBV4-2 and TRBJ2-7, with 9 bases matching TRBD1. CDR3 length equals 19 residues. After removal of 0 bases from V and 1 base from J, the junction contained 13 bases not matched to a gene. CDR1 LGHNA and CDR2 YNFKEQ come from the germline V gene. The CDR3 here is CASSQDLYPPTGGSYEQYF. The CDR3 nucleotides are TGTGCCAGCAGCCAAGATCTGTACCCCCCGACAGGGGGTTCCTACGAGCAGTACTTC.

The chain has TRBV7-2 and TRBJ1-3; no clear D gene. The V and J ends lost 1 base and 3 bases respectively, with 10 bases between them. The CDR3 extends over 15 amino acids. In germline, CDR1 is SGHTA, CDR2 FQGNSA. CDR3 in amino acids: CASSLVSGSGNTIYF. Written as DNA, the CDR3 is TGTGCCAGCAGCTTAGTCTCCGGGAGTGGAAACACCATATATTTT.

The V gene is TRBV19, the J gene TRBJ2-1, with 7 bases aligning to TRBD1. In germline, CDR1 is LNHDA, CDR2 SQIVND (reference sequence). The CDR3 is 13 amino acids. V was pared by 7 bases and J by 5 bases, with 5 bases of the junction left unmatched. In nucleotides, the CDR3 is TGTGCCAGTAAGCCCGACAGGGACAATGAGCAGTTCTTC. Protein: CASKPDRDNEQFF.

This clone came up a few times. The chain combines TRBV7-7 with TRBJ2-2; D gene unclear. Germline lookup yields CDR1 SSHAT and CDR2 FNYEAQ (reference sequence). The length of the CDR3 is 14 residues. Trimming pared 3 bases from V and 0 bases from J, leaving 5 bases between. The DNA for the CDR3 is TGTGCCAGCAGCTTCGCGCCGAACACCGGGGAGCTGTTTTTT. Protein sequence: CASSFAPNTGELFF.

The table lists this clone with a few counts. The chain combines TRBV5-5 with TRBJ1-2, with TRBD1 identical over 10 bases. Germline V gives CDR1 SGHKS, CDR2 YYEKEE (reference sequence). The junction had 10 bases not matched to a gene; V was cut back by 4 bases and J by 4 bases. This CDR3 is 16 amino acids long. DNA of the CDR3: TGTGCCAGCAGCCACCAGGGGACAGGGGCCGGCTATGGCTACACCTTC. Translated: CASSHQGTGAGYGYTF.

The V gene is TRBV5-6, the J gene TRBJ2-1; 7 bases map to TRBD1. Germline CDR1 and CDR2: SGHDT and YYEEEE. This CDR3 region has 16 residues. V dropped 4 bases and J dropped 5; count of bases not matched to a gene: 12. The CDR3 DNA is TGTGCCAGCAGCAAAAATGACAGGGTAGCAAACAATGAGCAGTTCTTC. Amino acids: CASSKNDRVANNEQFF.

V is TRBV5-1 and J is TRBJ2-1, with D perhaps matching TRBD2 (5 bases). Germline V CDR1 and CDR2: SGHRS, YFSETQ. V lost 3 bases and J 5 bases, leaving 18 bases between the germline ends. This CDR3 contains 16 residues. CDR3 DNA: TGCGCCAGCAGCTCGCAGAGGGCGGGTCTGCACAATGAGCAGTTCTTC. Translated, it gives CASSSQRAGLHNEQFF.